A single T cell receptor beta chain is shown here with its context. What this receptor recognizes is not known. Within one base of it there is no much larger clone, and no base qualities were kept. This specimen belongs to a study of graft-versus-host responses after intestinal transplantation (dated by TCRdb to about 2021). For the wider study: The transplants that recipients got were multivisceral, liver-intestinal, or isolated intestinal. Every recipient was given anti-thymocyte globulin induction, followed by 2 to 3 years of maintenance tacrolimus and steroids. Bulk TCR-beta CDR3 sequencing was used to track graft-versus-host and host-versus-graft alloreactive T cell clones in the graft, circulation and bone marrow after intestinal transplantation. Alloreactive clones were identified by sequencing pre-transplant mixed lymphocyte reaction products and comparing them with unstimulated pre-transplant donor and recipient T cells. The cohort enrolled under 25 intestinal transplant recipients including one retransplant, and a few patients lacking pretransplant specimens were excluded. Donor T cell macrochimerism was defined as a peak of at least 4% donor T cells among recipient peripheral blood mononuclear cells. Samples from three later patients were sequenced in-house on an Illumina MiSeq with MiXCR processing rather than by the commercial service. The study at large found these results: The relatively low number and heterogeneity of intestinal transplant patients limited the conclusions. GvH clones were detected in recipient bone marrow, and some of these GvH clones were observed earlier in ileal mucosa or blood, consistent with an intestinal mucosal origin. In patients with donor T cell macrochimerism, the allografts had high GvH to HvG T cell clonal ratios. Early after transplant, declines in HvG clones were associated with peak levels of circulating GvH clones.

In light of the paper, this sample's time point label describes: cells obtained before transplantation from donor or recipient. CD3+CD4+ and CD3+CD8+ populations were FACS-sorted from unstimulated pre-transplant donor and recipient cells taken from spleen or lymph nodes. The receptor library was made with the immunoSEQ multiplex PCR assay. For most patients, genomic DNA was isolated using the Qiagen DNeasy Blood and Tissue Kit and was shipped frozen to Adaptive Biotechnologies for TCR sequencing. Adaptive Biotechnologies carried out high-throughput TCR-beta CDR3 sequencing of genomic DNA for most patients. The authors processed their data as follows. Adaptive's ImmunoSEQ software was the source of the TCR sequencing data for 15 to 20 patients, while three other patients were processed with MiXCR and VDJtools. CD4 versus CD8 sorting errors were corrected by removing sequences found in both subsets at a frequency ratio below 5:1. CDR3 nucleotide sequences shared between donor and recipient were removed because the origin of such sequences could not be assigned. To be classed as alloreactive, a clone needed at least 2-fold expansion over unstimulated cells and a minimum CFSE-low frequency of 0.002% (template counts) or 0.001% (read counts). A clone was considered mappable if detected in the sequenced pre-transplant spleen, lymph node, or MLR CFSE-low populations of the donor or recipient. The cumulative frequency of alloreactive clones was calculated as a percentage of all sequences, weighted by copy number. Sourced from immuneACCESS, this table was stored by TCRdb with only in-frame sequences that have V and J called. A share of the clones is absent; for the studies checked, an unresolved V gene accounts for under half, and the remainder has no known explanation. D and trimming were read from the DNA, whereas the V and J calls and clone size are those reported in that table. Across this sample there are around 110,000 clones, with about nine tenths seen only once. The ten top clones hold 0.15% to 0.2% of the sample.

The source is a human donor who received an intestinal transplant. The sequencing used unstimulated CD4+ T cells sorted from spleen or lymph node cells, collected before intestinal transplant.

The CDR3 protein sequence reads: CASLQAAANTEAFF. The nucleotides read TGTGCCAGCCTTCAAGCCGCGGCTAACACTGAAGCTTTCTTT. The sequence is built from TRBV2 and TRBJ1-1; the D gene identity is not certain. The germline V gene specifies SNHLY as CDR1 and FYNNEI as CDR2. The CDR3 holds 14 amino acids from the cysteine to the phenylalanine. Solely the CDR3 DNA is kept, with 42 bases framed from the first base. V is reduced by 8 bases and J by 2 bases, leaving a spacing of 15 bases between them.